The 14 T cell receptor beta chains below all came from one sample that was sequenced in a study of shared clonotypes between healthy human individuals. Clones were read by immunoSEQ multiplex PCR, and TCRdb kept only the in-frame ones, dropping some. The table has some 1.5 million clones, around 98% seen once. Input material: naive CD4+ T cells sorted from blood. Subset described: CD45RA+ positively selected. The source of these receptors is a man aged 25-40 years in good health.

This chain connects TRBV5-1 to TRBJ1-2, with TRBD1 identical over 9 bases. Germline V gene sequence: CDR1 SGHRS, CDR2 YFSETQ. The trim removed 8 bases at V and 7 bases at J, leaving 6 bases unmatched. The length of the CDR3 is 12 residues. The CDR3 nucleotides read TGCGCCAGTACAGAACAGGGGGCTGGCTACACCTTC. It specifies CASTEQGAGYTF.

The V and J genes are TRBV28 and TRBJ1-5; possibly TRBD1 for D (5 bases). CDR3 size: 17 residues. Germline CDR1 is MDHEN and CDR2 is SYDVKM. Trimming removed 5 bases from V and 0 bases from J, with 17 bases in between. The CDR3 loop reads CASSRGGAVYSNQPQHF. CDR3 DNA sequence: TGTGCCAGCAGTCGCGGTGGGGCGGTCTATAGCAATCAGCCCCAGCATTTT.

The CDR3 region has the DNA TGTGCCAGCAGTTTTACGGGAGGTCGGAATGAGCAGTTCTTC. It specifies CASSFTGGRNEQFF. This sequence joins TRBV11-2 and TRBJ2-1, with 7 positions matching TRBD2. Germline trimming cut 6 bases from V and 7 bases from J; bases unmatched to any gene: 9. This CDR3 has 14 amino acids. The V gene's germline CDR1 is SGHAT and CDR2 FQNNGV.

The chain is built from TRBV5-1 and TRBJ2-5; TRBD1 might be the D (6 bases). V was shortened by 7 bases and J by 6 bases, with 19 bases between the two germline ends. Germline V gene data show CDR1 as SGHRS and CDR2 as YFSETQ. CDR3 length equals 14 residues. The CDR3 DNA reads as TGCGCCAGCGCGAGGACAGACCAAACGCAGACCCAGTACTTC. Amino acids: CASARTDQTQTQYF.

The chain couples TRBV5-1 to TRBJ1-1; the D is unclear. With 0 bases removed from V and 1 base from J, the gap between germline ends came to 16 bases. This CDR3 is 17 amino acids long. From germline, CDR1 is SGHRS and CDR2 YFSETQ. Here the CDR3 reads CASSLAGRPAGNTEAFF. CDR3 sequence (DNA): TGCGCCAGCAGCTTGGCGGGCAGGCCGGCCGGGAACACTGAAGCTTTCTTT.

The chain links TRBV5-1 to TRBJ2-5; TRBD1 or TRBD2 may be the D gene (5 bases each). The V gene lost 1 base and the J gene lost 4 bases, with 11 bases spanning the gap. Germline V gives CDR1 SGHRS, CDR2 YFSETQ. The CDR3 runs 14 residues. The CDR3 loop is CASSLLPGLETQYF. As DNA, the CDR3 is TGCGCCAGCAGCTTGCTCCCGGGGCTAGAGACCCAGTACTTC. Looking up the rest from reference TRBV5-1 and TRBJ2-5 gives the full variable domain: KAGVTQTPRYLIKTRGQQVTLSCSPISGHRSVSWYQQTPGQGLQFLFEYFSETQRNKGNFPGRFSGRQFSNSRSEMNVSTLELGDSALYLCASSLLPGLETQYFGPGTRLLVL.

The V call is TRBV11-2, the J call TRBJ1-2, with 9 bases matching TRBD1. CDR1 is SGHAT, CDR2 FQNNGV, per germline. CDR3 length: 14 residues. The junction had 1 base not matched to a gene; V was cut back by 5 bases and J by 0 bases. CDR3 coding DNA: TGTGCCAGCAGCAGACAGGGGGCTAACTATGGCTACACCTTC. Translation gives CASSRQGANYGYTF.

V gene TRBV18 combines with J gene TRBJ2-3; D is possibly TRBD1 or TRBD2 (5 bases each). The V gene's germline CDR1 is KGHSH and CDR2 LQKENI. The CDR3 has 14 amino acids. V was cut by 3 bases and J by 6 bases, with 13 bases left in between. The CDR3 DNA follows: TGTGCCAGCTCACCGGGGACGTTAGGGGATACGCAGTATTTT. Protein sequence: CASSPGTLGDTQYF.

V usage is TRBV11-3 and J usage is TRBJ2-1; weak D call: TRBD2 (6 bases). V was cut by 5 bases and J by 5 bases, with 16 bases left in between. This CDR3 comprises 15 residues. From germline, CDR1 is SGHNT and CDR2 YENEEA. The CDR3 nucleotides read TGTGCCAGCAGCAAAGGGACCGGGAGAAACAATGAGCAGTTCTTC. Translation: CASSKGTGRNNEQFF.

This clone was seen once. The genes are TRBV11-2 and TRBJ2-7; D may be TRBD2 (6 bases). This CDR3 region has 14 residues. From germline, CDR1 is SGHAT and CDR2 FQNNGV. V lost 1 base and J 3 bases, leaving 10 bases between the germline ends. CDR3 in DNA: TGTGCCAGCAGCTTAGCGGGAGACTACTACGAGCAGTACTTC. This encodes CASSLAGDYYEQYF.

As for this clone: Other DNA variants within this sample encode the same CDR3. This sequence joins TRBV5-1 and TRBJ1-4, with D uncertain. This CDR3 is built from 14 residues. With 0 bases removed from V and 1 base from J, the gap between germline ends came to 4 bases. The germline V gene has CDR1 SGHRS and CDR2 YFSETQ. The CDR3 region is CASSLGGTNEKLFF. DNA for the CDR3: TGCGCCAGCAGCTTGGGAGGAACTAATGAAAAACTGTTTTTT.

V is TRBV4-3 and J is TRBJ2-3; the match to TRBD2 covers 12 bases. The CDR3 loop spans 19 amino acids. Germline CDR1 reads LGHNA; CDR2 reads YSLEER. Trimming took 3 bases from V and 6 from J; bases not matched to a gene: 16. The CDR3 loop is CASSQDLAGGPIAADTQYF. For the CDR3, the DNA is TGCGCCAGCAGCCAGGATCTAGCGGGAGGGCCTATCGCAGCGGATACGCAGTATTTT.

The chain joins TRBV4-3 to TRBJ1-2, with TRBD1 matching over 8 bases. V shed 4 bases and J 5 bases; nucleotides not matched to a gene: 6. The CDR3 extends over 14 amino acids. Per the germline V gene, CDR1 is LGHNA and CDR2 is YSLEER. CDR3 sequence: CASSRGQGVYGYTF. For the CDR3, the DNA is TGCGCCAGCAGCCGTGGACAGGGAGTTTATGGCTACACCTTC.

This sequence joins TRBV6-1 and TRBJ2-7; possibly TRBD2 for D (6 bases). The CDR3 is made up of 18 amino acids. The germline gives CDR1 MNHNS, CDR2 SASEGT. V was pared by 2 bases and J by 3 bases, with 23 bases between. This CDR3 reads CASSERGVGEGTLYEQYF. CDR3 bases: TGTGCCAGCAGTGAAAGGGGTGTCGGAGAGGGGACTCTCTACGAGCAGTACTTC.